This T cell receptor (beta chain) derives from a study of T cell repertoires in cytomegalovirus infection. Study results and limitations: CMV-specific TCR beta clonotypes restricted by HLA-C were the ones dominating the ex vivo response. There were carriers of CMV plus the relevant HLA, and cumulative public TCR beta family frequency identified them.

The V gene lost 3 bases and the J gene lost 4 bases, with 15 bases spanning the gap. CDR3 length: 15 amino acids. In germline, CDR1 is MDHEN, CDR2 SYDVKM. This clonotype was recorded many times. Its target is not known. In TCRdb, the reads were re-called with MiXCR into one record per CDR3 protein. The table records some 300,000 distinct CDR3 sequences, roughly a tenth of them present only once. The chain employs TRBV28 and TRBJ1-1, with D unresolved. The sample consisted of PBMCs. This sequence originates from a human donor in good health (CMV status not recorded). Some clones in this sample may be carry-over from other donors' samples. The CDR3 DNA is TGTGCCAGCAGTTTTCGGTGGCCGGTGGGCACTGAAGCTTTCTTT. Translating it yields CASSFRWPVGTEAFF.